This is a list of T cell receptor beta chains from one sample in a study of cytomegalovirus exposure and HLA in healthy donors. This table comes from immunoSEQ multiplex PCR, and its TCRdb copy is limited to in-frame clones, with some not included. The sample yields 200,000 or so clones, about 81% seen once. The sample taken for sequencing was PBMCs. The receptors were sampled from a woman in her thirties or forties in good health and CMV-seronegative. The CDR3 runs from the conserved cysteine through the conserved F or W. D genes are given only for firm matches. Where a row states a size, it is once, few, many or the class of an expanded clone; other rows omit it.

abundance	v_gene	j_gene	d_gene	CDR3nt	CDR3aa
NA	TRBV28	TRBJ1-1	NA	TGTGCCAGCAGCCCTACAGGCCCCTCAGGAGCTGAAGCTTTCTTT	CASSPTGPSGAEAFF
NA	TRBV7-6	TRBJ1-1	NA	TGTGCCAGCAGCCCCGGGCAGGGGAGAACTGAAGCTTTCTTT	CASSPGQGRTEAFF
NA	TRBV27	TRBJ2-3	TRBD1	TGTGCCAGCAGTTGGGCAGGGGGACCGTTTCTCGCAGATACGCAGTATTTT	CASSWAGGPFLADTQYF
NA	TRBV10-3	TRBJ2-5	NA	TGTGCCACTCTAGGAAGCCTTCCACAAGAGACCCAGTACTTC	CATLGSLPQETQYF
once	TRBV28	TRBJ2-7	NA	TGTGCCAGCAGTCGGACACCTACCTACGAGCAGTACTTC	CASSRTPTYEQYF
few	TRBV5-1	TRBJ1-1	TRBD1	TGCGCCAGCAGCTTGGGCAGGGGGACCACTGAAGCTTTCTTT	CASSLGRGTTEAFF
NA	TRBV27	TRBJ1-2	NA	TGTGCCAGCAGTCCCTCGGAGTGGCAATCTAACTATGGCTACACCTTC	CASSPSEWQSNYGYTF
NA	TRBV30	TRBJ2-5	NA	TGTGCCTTCTCCCGTTTTGAGACCCAGTACTTC	CAFSRFETQYF
NA	TRBV29-1	TRBJ2-2	TRBD1	TGCAGCGCAAGGGGGCCAACGAACACCGGGGAGCTGTTTTTT	CSARGPTNTGELFF
NA	TRBV5-1	TRBJ2-6	TRBD1	TGCGCCAGCAGCTTGGTGCAGGGGGCTGGGGCCAACGTCCTGACTTTC	CASSLVQGAGANVLTF
NA	TRBV15	TRBJ2-7	NA	TGTGCCACCAGCAGAGGCCTCTACGAGCAGTACTTC	CATSRGLYEQYF
NA	TRBV6-1	TRBJ2-7	NA	TGTGCCAGCAGTTATGGGGACTCCGACGAGCAGTACTTC	CASSYGDSDEQYF
NA	TRBV10-3	TRBJ2-2	TRBD2	TGTGCCATCAGGGTGGCTAGCGGCGGCGGGGAGCTGTTTTTT	CAIRVASGGGELFF
NA	TRBV27	TRBJ2-4	TRBD1	TGTGCCAGCAGTTCCTTAGGGACAGGGAAAAACATTCAGTACTTC	CASSSLGTGKNIQYF
NA	TRBV18	TRBJ2-1	TRBD1	TGTGCCAGCTCAACGCGGACAGGGCAGTACAATGAGCAGTTCTTC	CASSTRTGQYNEQFF
NA	TRBV7-9	TRBJ1-1	TRBD1	TGTGCCAGCAGCTTAGGTCGGGACAGTGAAGCTTTCTTT	CASSLGRDSEAFF
NA	TRBV7-9	TRBJ2-7	TRBD1	TGTGCCAGCAGCTTAATATCAGGGGGTACCACCTACGAGCAGTACTTC	CASSLISGGTTYEQYF
once	TRBV5-1	TRBJ2-5	NA	TGCGCCAGCAGCTTCCAGGGTCGGGAGACCCAGTACTTC	CASSFQGRETQYF
NA	TRBV9	TRBJ2-2	NA	TGTGCCAGCAGCGTAGTAATAAACACCGGGGAGCTGTTTTTT	CASSVVINTGELFF
NA	TRBV6-4	TRBJ1-1	NA	TGTGCCAGCAGTGAACCCTCGACAGGTGAAGCTTTCTTT	CASSEPSTGEAFF
NA	TRBV30	TRBJ2-2	TRBD1	TGTGCCTGGAGACAGGGGCAAACCGGGGAGCTGTTTTTT	CAWRQGQTGELFF
few	TRBV5-1	TRBJ2-2	TRBD1	TGCGCCAGCAGCCAAGCCGGACAGGGTAGAAGGGCCGGGGAGCTGTTTTTT	CASSQAGQGRRAGELFF
NA	TRBV7-2	TRBJ1-2	TRBD1	TGTGCCAGCAGCTCCGACAGGGGTAACTATGGCTACACCTTC	CASSSDRGNYGYTF
NA	TRBV27	TRBJ2-3	TRBD2	TGTGCCAGCAGTTTAGGACTAGCGGGACTCTCCAATACGCAGTATTTT	CASSLGLAGLSNTQYF
NA	TRBV19	TRBJ2-3	TRBD2	TGTGCCACCGGACTAGCGGGAGCGGTAAAGGGGGAAGATACGCAGTATTTT	CATGLAGAVKGEDTQYF
few	TRBV13	TRBJ1-1	NA	TGTGCCAGCAGCTTACGCGGGGGCACCACTGAAGCTTTCTTT	CASSLRGGTTEAFF
NA	TRBV4-1	TRBJ2-6	TRBD2	TGCGCCAGCAGCCAAGTAGGACTAGCGACGAGCTCTGGGGCCAACGTCCTGACTTTC	CASSQVGLATSSGANVLTF
NA	TRBV27	TRBJ2-7	NA	TGTGCCAGCAGTTCCCGCCAGACTAGCTACGAGCAGTACTTC	CASSSRQTSYEQYF
NA	TRBV21-1	TRBJ2-1	NA	TGTGCCAGCAGCAAAGATTTCAGGGCACAGCAGTTCTTC	CASSKDFRAQQFF
NA	TRBV7-8	TRBJ1-1	NA	TGTGCCAGCAGCTTATATATGAACACTGAAGCTTTCTTT	CASSLYMNTEAFF
NA	TRBV7-9	TRBJ2-5	NA	TGTGCCAGCAGCTTAGGCTCGAACAGGGCTGAGACCCAGTACTTC	CASSLGSNRAETQYF
NA	TRBV7-9	TRBJ2-2	NA	TGTGCCAGCAGTTCTCTTACAGTCCAGAGCACCGGGGAGCTGTTTTTT	CASSSLTVQSTGELFF
NA	TRBV30	TRBJ2-1	TRBD1	TGTGCCTGGACCACAGGGGATAGCAATGAGCAGTTCTTC	CAWTTGDSNEQFF
few	TRBV27	TRBJ2-7	NA	TGTGCCAGCAGTTTATTCTCGGGAACCTACGAGCAGTACTTC	CASSLFSGTYEQYF
NA	TRBV15	TRBJ2-1	TRBD1	TGTGCCACCAGCAGACCCCGAACAGGGGGCTACAATGAGCAGTTCTTC	CATSRPRTGGYNEQFF
NA	TRBV18	TRBJ2-7	NA	TGTGCCAGCTCGTCCCAACAGGGTTTCAACGAGCAGTACTTC	CASSSQQGFNEQYF
NA	TRBV4-2	TRBJ2-7	TRBD2	TGTGCCAGCAGCCCAGGGGGTAGCGGGAGTGATCTACCCGAGCAGTACTTC	CASSPGGSGSDLPEQYF
NA	TRBV28	TRBJ1-6	TRBD1	TGTGCCAGCAGTTTCTCTGGGACAGGGGTCTATAATTCACCCCTCCACTTT	CASSFSGTGVYNSPLHF
NA	TRBV28	TRBJ1-2	NA	TGTGCCAGCAGTTGGTCCCGGACAGAAGGGTTTTATGGCTACACCTTC	CASSWSRTEGFYGYTF
NA	TRBV19	TRBJ2-5	TRBD1	TGTGCCAGTAGTCCTGGAGGACAGGGAAGTACCCAGTACTTC	CASSPGGQGSTQYF
NA	TRBV7-9	TRBJ2-7	NA	TGTGCCAGCAGCCAACACAGGGACTACGAGCAGTACTTC	CASSQHRDYEQYF
NA	TRBV7-9	TRBJ1-5	NA	TGTGCCAGCAGCTTAGCGACGACAAGCAATCAGCCCCAGCATTTT	CASSLATTSNQPQHF
NA	TRBV10-2	TRBJ1-4	NA	TGCGCCAGCAGAGCAGGGGTCTGGGATGAAAAACTGTTTTTT	CASRAGVWDEKLFF
NA	TRBV5-1	TRBJ2-5	TRBD2	TGCGCCAGCAGCGGTCAGCGGGAAGTTCAAGAGACCCAGTACTTC	CASSGQREVQETQYF
few	TRBV6-6	TRBJ2-7	NA	TGTGCCAGCGGTAAAGACGGGATTTCCTACGAGCAGTACTTC	CASGKDGISYEQYF
NA	TRBV6-5	TRBJ1-4	TRBD1	TGTGCCAGCAGGTCGAGGGGGCGAGGTGAAAAACTGTTTTTT	CASRSRGRGEKLFF
NA	TRBV7-9	TRBJ2-7	TRBD2	TGTGCCAGCAGCCCCACTAGCGGGTCTTACGAGCAGTACTTC	CASSPTSGSYEQYF
few	TRBV4-1	TRBJ2-3	NA	TGCGCCAGCAGCCAAGACGGAGCGGCCCTCACCGATACGCAGTATTTT	CASSQDGAALTDTQYF
NA	TRBV5-1	TRBJ2-7	NA	TGCGCCAGCAGGCCCCAATTCTCCTACGAGCAGTACTTC	CASRPQFSYEQYF
NA	TRBV30	TRBJ1-1	NA	TGTGCCTGGAGTATCACAGGGATGAACACTGAAGCTTTCTTT	CAWSITGMNTEAFF
NA	TRBV5-4	TRBJ1-2	NA	TGTGCCAGCAGCTTGGTAGCAGGACTTCCGAATAACTATGGCTACACCTTC	CASSLVAGLPNNYGYTF
NA	TRBV7-2	TRBJ2-1	NA	TGTGCCAGCAGCTTCCCCGCAGGGAACAATGAGCAGTTCTTC	CASSFPAGNNEQFF
NA	TRBV7-9	TRBJ1-1	NA	TGTGCCAGCAGCCCCCCCGGGGGGAGCACTGAAGCTTTCTTT	CASSPPGGSTEAFF
few	TRBV18	TRBJ1-1	TRBD1	TGTGCCAGCTCACCTTCGGGGACAGGGCCCACTGAAGCTTTCTTT	CASSPSGTGPTEAFF
NA	TRBV5-1	TRBJ2-7	TRBD2	TGCGCCAGCAGCTTGGAAAGCGGGAGAAGCTACGAGCAGTACTTC	CASSLESGRSYEQYF